This TCR beta chain was identified during a study of beta chain features in type 1 diabetes. The study's findings and limits: The study found fewer insertions and more deletions at VDJ junctions in type 1 diabetes patients. A closer apparent resemblance between naive, central memory and Treg TCRB repertoires was seen in patients than in healthy donors.

The length of the CDR3 is 13 residues. The V end lost 4 bases, the J end lost 3 bases, and 7 bases lay between the germline ends. This clone came up many times. Its antigen remains unknown. What was sequenced were expressed TCRB transcripts, since all of the isolated RNA had been reverse transcribed. Assay: immunoSEQ multiplex PCR; the TCRdb copy retains only in-frame clones and omits some. This table has 900,000 or so clones, roughly 17% appearing once. The source of this sequence is a woman under 30 in good health. Specimen: naive CD4+ T cells from blood. The chain recombines TRBV23-1 with TRBJ2-1; possible D gene TRBD1, 6 bases. TRBV23-1 is marked as an open reading frame, function uncertain. The CDR3 DNA sequence: TGCGCCAGCAGTCCAGGGGTCTACAATGAGCAGTTCTTC. It is translated as CASSPGVYNEQFF.